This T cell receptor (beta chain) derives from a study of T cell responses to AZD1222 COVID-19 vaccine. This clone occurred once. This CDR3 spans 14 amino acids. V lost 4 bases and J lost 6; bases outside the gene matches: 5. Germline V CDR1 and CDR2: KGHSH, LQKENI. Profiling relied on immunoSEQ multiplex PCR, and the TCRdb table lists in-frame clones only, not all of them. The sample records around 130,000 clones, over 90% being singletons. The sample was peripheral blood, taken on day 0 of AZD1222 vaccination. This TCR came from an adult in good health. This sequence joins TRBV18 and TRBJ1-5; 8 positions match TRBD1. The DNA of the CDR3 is TGTGCCAGCTCACTGGACAGGGCTGGTCAGCCCCAGCATTTT. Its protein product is CASSLDRAGQPQHF.